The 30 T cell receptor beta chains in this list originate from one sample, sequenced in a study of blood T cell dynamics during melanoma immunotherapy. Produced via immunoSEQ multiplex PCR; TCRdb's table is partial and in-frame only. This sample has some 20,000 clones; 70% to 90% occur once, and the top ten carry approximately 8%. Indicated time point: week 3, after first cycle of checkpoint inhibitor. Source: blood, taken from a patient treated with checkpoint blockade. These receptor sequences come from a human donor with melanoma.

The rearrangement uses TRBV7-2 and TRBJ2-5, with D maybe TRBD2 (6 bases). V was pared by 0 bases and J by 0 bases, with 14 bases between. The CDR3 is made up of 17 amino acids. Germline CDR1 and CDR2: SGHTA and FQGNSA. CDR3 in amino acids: CASSLARGSGYQETQYF. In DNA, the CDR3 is TGTGCCAGCAGCTTAGCGCGGGGTAGCGGCTACCAAGAGACCCAGTACTTC.

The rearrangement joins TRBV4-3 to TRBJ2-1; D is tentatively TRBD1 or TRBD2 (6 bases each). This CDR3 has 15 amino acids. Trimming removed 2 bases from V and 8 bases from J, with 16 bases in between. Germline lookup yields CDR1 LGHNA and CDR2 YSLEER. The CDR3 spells CASSQRAGGGYEQFF. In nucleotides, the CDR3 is TGCGCCAGCAGCCAACGTGCCGGGGGCGGGTATGAGCAGTTCTTC.

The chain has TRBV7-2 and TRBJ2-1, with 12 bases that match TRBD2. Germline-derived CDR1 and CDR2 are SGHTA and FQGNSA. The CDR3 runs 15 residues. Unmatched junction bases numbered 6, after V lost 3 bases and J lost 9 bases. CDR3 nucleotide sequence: TGTGCCAGCAGCTTGACTAGCGGGAGACGCAGTGAGCAGTTCTTC. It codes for CASSLTSGRRSEQFF.

In DNA form, the CDR3 reads TGTGCCAGCAGCGCAGGACCGGGACCGCTCCCCAGCTACACCTTC. This encodes CASSAGPGPLPSYTF. The V gene is TRBV9, the J gene TRBJ1-2; the D gene is possibly TRBD1 (5 bases). The CDR3 contains 15 residues. Looked up from germline, CDR1 is SGDLS and CDR2 is YYNGEE. The V end was cut by 3 bases, the J end by 9 bases, with 21 bases between.

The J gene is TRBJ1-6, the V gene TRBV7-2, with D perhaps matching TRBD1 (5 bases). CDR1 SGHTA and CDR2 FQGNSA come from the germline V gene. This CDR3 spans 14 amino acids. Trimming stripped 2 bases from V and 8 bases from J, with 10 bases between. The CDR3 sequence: CASSLSGADSPLHF. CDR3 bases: TGTGCCAGCAGCTTATCTGGGGCAGATTCACCCCTCCACTTT.

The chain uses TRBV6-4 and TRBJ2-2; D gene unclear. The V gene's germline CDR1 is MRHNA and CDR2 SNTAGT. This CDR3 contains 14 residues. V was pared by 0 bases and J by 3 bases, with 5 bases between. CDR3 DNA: TGTGCCAGCAGTGACTCAACGGACACCGGGGAGCTGTTTTTT. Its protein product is CASSDSTDTGELFF.

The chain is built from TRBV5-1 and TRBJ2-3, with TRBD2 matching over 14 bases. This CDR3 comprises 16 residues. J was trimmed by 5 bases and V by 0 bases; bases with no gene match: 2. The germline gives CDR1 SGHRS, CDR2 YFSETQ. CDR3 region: CASSLEGLAGEDTQYF. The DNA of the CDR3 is TGCGCCAGCAGCTTGGAGGGACTAGCGGGAGAAGATACGCAGTATTTT.

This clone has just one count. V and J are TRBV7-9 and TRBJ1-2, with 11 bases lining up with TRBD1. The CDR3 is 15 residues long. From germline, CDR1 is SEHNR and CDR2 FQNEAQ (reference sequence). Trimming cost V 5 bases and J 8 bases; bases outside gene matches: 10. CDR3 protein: CASSPGQGAFWGYTF. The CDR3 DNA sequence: TGTGCCAGCAGCCCCGGACAGGGGGCGTTCTGGGGCTACACCTTC.

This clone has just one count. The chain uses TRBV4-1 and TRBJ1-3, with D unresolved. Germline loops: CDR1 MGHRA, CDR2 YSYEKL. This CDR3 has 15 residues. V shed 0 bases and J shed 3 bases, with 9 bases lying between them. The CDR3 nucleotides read TGCGCCAGCAGCCAAGATACGGGAGGTGGAAACACCATATATTTT. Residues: CASSQDTGGGNTIYF.

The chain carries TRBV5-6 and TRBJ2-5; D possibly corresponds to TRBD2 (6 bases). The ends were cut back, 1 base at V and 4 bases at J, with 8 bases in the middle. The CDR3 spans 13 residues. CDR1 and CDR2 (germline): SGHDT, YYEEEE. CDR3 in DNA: TGTGCCAGCAGCTTGTTGGGGGGAGAGACCCAGTACTTC. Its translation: CASSLLGGETQYF.

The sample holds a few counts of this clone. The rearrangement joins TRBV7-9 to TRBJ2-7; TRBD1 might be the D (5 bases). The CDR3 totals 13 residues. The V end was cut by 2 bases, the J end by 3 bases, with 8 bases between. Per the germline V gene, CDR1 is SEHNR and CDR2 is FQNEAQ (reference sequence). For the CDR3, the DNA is TGTGCCAGCAGCTTACATCAGGGCTACGAGCAGTACTTC. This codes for CASSLHQGYEQYF.

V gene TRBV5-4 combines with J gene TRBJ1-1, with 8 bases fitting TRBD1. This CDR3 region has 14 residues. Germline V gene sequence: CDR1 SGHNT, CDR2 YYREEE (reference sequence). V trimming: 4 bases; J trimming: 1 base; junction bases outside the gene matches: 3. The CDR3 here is CASSGGQGNTEAFF. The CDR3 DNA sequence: TGTGCCAGCAGCGGCGGACAGGGGAACACTGAAGCTTTCTTT.

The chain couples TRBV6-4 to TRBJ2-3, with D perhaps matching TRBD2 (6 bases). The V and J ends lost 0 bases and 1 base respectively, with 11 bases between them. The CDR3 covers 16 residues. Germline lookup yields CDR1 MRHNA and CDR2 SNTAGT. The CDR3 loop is CASSDSTGVGTDTQYF. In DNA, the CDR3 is TGTGCCAGCAGTGACTCGACGGGAGTGGGCACAGATACGCAGTATTTT.

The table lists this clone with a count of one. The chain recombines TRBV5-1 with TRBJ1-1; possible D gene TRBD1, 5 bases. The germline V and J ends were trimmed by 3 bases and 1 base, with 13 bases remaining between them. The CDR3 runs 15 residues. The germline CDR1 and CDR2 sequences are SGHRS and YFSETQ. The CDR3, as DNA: TGCGCCAGCAGCTGGAGGCGACAGAGGAACACTGAAGCTTTCTTT. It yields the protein CASSWRRQRNTEAFF.

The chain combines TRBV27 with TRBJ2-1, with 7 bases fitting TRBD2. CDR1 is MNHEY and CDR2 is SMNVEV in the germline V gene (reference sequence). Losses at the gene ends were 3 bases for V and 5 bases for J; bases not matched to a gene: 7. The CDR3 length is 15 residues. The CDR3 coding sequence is TGTGCCAGCAGTTTTGGCGGGAGTTATGACAATGAGCAGTTCTTC. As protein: CASSFGGSYDNEQFF.

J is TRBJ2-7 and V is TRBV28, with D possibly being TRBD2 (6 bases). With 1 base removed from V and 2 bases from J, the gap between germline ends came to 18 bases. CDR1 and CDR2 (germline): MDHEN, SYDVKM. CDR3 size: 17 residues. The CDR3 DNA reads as TGTGCCAGCAGTTTATACCGGGACTCCCTGAACCCCTACGAGCAGTACTTC. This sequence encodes CASSLYRDSLNPYEQYF.

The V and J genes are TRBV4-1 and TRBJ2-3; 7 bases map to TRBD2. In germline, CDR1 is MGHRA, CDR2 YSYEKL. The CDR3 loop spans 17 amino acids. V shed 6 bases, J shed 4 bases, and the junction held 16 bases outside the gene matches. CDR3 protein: CASRGLLWEGRADTQYF. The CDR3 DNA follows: TGCGCCAGCAGAGGGCTTTTGTGGGAGGGTCGAGCAGATACGCAGTATTTT.

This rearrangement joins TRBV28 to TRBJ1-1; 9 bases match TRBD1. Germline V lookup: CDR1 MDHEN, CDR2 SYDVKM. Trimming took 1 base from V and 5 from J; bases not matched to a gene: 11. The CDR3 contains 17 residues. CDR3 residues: CASSLSSPGQGRTEAFF. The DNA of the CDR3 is TGTGCCAGCAGTTTATCCTCGCCGGGACAGGGAAGAACTGAAGCTTTCTTT.

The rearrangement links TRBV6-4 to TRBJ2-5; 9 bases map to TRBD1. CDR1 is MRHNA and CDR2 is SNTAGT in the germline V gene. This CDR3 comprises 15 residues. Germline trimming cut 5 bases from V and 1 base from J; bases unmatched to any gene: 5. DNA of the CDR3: TGTGCCAGCAGTCCTGGACAGGGGCCCCAAGAGACCCAGTACTTC. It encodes CASSPGQGPQETQYF.

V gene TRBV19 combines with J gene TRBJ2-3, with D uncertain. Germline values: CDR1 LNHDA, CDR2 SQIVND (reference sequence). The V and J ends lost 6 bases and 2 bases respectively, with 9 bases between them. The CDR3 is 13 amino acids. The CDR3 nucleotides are TGTGCCAGTAGGAATACTACCACAGATACGCAGTATTTT. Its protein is CASRNTTTDTQYF.

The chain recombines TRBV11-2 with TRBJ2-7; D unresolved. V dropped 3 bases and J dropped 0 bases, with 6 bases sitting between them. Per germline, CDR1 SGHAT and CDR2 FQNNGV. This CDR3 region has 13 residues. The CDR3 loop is CASSLSISYEQYF. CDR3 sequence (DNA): TGTGCCAGCAGCTTGAGCATCTCCTACGAGCAGTACTTC.

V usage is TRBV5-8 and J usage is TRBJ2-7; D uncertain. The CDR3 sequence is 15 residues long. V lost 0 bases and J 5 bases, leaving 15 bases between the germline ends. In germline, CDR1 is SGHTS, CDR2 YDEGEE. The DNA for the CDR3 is TGTGCCAGCAGCTTGGGTCGAGGAGTCTTCCACGAGCAGTACTTC. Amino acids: CASSLGRGVFHEQYF.

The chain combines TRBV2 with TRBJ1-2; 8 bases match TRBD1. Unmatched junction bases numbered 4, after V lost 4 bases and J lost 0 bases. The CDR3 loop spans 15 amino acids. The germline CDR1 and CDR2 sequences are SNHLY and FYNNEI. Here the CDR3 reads CASSADRGANYGYTF. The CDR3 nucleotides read TGTGCCAGCAGTGCAGACAGGGGAGCTAACTATGGCTACACCTTC.

The CDR3 loop is CASRLGLAGADTQYF. The CDR3 DNA sequence: TGTGCCAGCAGACTGGGACTAGCGGGCGCAGATACGCAGTATTTT. The chain employs TRBV7-9 and TRBJ2-3; TRBD2 agrees at 12 bases. The CDR3 totals 15 residues. Per the germline V gene, CDR1 is SEHNR and CDR2 is FQNEAQ (reference sequence). The trim removed 6 bases at V and 4 bases at J, leaving 5 bases unmatched.

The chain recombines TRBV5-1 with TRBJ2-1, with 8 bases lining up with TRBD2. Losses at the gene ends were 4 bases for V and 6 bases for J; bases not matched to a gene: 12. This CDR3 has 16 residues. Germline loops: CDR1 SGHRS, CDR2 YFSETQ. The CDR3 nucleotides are TGCGCCAGCAGCCCTCGGGAAGCGGGAGAGGGCAATGAGCAGTTCTTC. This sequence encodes CASSPREAGEGNEQFF. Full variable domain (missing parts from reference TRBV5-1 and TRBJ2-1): KAGVTQTPRYLIKTRGQQVTLSCSPISGHRSVSWYQQTPGQGLQFLFEYFSETQRNKGNFPGRFSGRQFSNSRSEMNVSTLELGDSALYLCASSPREAGEGNEQFFGPGTRLTVL.

The chain's CDR3 is CASGFTPDSDGYTF. For the CDR3, the DNA is TGTGCTAGTGGTTTCACCCCGGACAGCGATGGCTACACCTTC. The J gene is TRBJ1-2, the V gene TRBV12-5, with D possibly being TRBD1 (6 bases). The CDR3 has 14 residues. V lost 3 bases, J lost 6 bases, and 14 bases lay in between. The germline CDR1 and CDR2 sequences are LGHNT and FRNRAP.

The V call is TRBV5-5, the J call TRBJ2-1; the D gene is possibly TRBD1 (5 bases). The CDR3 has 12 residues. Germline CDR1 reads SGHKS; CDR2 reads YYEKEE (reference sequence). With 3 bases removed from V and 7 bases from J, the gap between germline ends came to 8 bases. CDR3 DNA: TGTGCCAGCAGCTCCGACAGTAATGAGCAGTTCTTC. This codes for CASSSDSNEQFF.

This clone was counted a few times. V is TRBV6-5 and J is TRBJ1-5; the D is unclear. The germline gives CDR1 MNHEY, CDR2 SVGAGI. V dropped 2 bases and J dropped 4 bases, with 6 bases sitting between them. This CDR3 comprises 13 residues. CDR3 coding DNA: TGTGCCAGCAGTTACGGGCAGAATCAGCCCCAGCATTTT. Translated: CASSYGQNQPQHF.

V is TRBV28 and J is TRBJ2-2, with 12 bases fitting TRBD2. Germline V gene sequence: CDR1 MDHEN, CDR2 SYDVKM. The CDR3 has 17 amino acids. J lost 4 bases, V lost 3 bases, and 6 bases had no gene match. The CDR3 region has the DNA TGTGCCAGCAGTTTCCAGACTAGCGGGAGAATCACCGGGGAGCTGTTTTTT. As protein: CASSFQTSGRITGELFF.

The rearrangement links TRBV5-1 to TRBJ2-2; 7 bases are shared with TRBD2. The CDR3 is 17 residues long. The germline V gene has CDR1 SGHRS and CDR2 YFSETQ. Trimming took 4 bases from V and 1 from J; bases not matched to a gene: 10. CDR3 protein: CASSARPSGLNTGELFF. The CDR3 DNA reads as TGCGCCAGCAGCGCAAGGCCTAGCGGATTGAACACCGGGGAGCTGTTTTTT.